This T cell receptor (beta chain) was retrieved from a study of CD8 T cells in ankylosing spondylitis. This clonotype was counted many times. The antigen is not known. A quantitative 5'-RACE method, one with molecular barcodes, was used to make TCR beta libraries. TCRdb itself ran the 5' RACE reads through MiXCR, one entry per CDR3 protein. In the table there are roughly 700,000 distinct CDR3 sequences, roughly 20% of which are singletons. V gave up 5 bases and J gave up 3 bases; unmatched junction bases: 7. The CDR3 has 15 residues. Points from the study as a whole: Clones linked to disease were reported to show significant enrichment in matched ankylosing spondylitis synovial fluid. Blood from ankylosing spondylitis patients appeared to carry a characteristic roughly 8-variant TCR beta motif.

V and J are TRBV12-3 or TRBV12-4 and TRBJ2-1; the match to TRBD1 covers 7 bases. The TCR sequence derives from a male donor with ankylosing spondylitis. The sequencing sample was made of blood, either unsorted or a sorted T cell fraction (not recorded which). CDR3: CASSADRTDYNEQFF. CDR3 bases: TGTGCCAGCAGTGCGGACAGGACAGACTACAATGAGCAGTTCTTC.